The 21 T cell receptor beta chains in this list originate from one sample, sequenced in a study of blood T cell repertoires in COVID-19. Sequencing used immunoSEQ multiplex PCR; TCRdb keeps in-frame clones, though not all of them. The sample contains roughly 240,000 clones, approximately 90% of which appear only once. Sequencing was done on a sample of peripheral blood. The receptors here all came from a man aged 18-30 years with active or convalescent COVID-19.

This clone was detected only a few times. The chain links TRBV27 to TRBJ1-6; D is unclear. Germline CDR1 MNHEY, CDR2 SMNVEV (reference sequence). This CDR3 contains 12 residues. Trimming removed 3 bases at V and 6 bases at J, with 3 bases between. The CDR3 loop reads CASSFFNSPLHF. CDR3 nucleotides: TGTGCCAGCAGTTTCTTTAATTCACCCCTCCACTTT.

The V call is TRBV6-5, the J call TRBJ2-1; TRBD2 aligns across 8 bases. The CDR3 has 15 residues. V dropped 6 bases and J dropped 4; count of bases not matched to a gene: 8. Per the germline V gene, CDR1 is MNHEY and CDR2 is SVGAGI. The CDR3 region has the DNA TGTGCCAGCAGCCCCCTCAAGCGGGGGTACAATGAGCAGTTCTTC. Its translation: CASSPLKRGYNEQFF.

On this clone: This sample also contains other DNA sequences that code for the same CDR3. This chain connects TRBV28 to TRBJ2-7, with D possibly matching TRBD1 (6 bases). Between the trimmed V and J ends, which lost 6 bases and 3 bases, there was a span of 12 bases. The CDR3 extends over 13 amino acids. Germline V gene lookup returns CDR1 MDHEN and CDR2 SYDVKM. CDR3 sequence: CASSPGQSYEQYF. Here the CDR3 DNA reads TGTGCCAGCAGCCCGGGACAAAGCTACGAGCAGTACTTC.

V gene TRBV11-3 combines with J gene TRBJ2-1; 10 positions match TRBD2. The CDR3 extends over 16 amino acids. Germline CDR1 and CDR2: SGHNT and YENEEA. The ends lost 3 bases at V and 6 bases at J; junction bases unmatched: 8. CDR3 sequence: CASSFSTSGVPNEQFF. The CDR3 bases are TGTGCCAGCAGCTTCTCTACTAGCGGGGTACCCAATGAGCAGTTCTTC.

CDR3 loop: CASRLQGSTEAFF. In DNA, the CDR3 is TGTGCCAGCAGATTACAGGGAAGCACTGAAGCTTTCTTT. The chain uses TRBV5-5 and TRBJ1-1; TRBD1 is a possible D gene (6 bases). Trimming pared 5 bases from V and 4 bases from J, leaving 12 bases between. Germline V gene sequence: CDR1 SGHKS, CDR2 YYEKEE (reference sequence). The CDR3 is made up of 13 amino acids.

This chain uses TRBV7-2 with TRBJ2-3, with TRBD2 matching over 8 bases. CDR1 and CDR2 from the germline V gene are SGHTA and FQGNSA. J was trimmed by 2 bases and V by 5 bases; bases with no gene match: 12. This CDR3 has 17 residues. CDR3: CASSPPGTRTITDTQYF. The DNA for the CDR3 is TGTGCCAGCAGCCCCCCCGGGACTAGGACCATCACAGATACGCAGTATTTT.

The genes are TRBV5-1 and TRBJ2-2, with D tentatively TRBD2 (5 bases). In germline, CDR1 is SGHRS, CDR2 YFSETQ. Trimming cost V 2 bases and J 4 bases, with 15 bases left between them. The CDR3 is made up of 16 amino acids. The CDR3 nucleotides are TGCGCCAGCAGCTTTGGAGGCGGCCTTCGCACCGGGGAGCTGTTTTTT. Translation: CASSFGGGLRTGELFF.

This chain joins TRBV6-5 and TRBJ2-1; the D gene is possibly TRBD2 (6 bases). The CDR3 runs to 14 residues. Germline CDR1 reads MNHEY; CDR2 reads SVGAGI. The V gene lost 0 bases and the J gene lost 5 bases, with 8 bases spanning the gap. The CDR3 region is CASSYSSGDNEQFF. The CDR3 bases are TGTGCCAGCAGTTACTCGTCGGGGGACAATGAGCAGTTCTTC.

The chain combines TRBV11-3 with TRBJ1-1; 7 bases are a match to TRBD1. V lost 6 bases to trimming and J lost 5 bases; unmatched junction nucleotides: 9. From germline, CDR1 is SGHNT and CDR2 YENEEA. The CDR3 is 14 amino acids. CDR3 sequence (DNA): TGTGCCAGCAGGAAAGACAGGGCGAGGACTGAAGCTTTCTTT. Protein product: CASRKDRARTEAFF.

The rearrangement uses TRBV11-2 and TRBJ2-7; D is possibly TRBD1 (6 bases). CDR1 SGHAT and CDR2 FQNNGV come from the germline V gene. V lost 5 bases and J lost 2, with 7 bases in between. The length of the CDR3 is 12 residues. As DNA, the CDR3 is TGTGCCAGCAGCACAGGGACCTACGAGCAGTACTTC. This translates into CASSTGTYEQYF.

The DNA for the CDR3 is TGTGCCAGCAGTTACTCTCGTGGGGGCGGAACCTACGAGCAGTACTTC. This gives the protein CASSYSRGGGTYEQYF. This rearrangement joins TRBV6-5 to TRBJ2-7; a possible D gene is TRBD1 (6 bases). V was shortened by 0 bases and J by 2 bases, with 14 bases between the two germline ends. The CDR3 has 16 residues. The germline gives CDR1 MNHEY, CDR2 SVGAGI.

The J gene is TRBJ1-2, the V gene TRBV5-4, with a tentative D call TRBD1 (6 bases). V was trimmed by 3 bases and J by 3 bases, leaving 12 bases between them. Germline V gene data show CDR1 as SGHNT and CDR2 as YYREEE (reference sequence). This CDR3 is 14 amino acids long. CDR3 loop: CASSWDTDHYGYTF. DNA of the CDR3: TGTGCCAGCAGCTGGGACACGGACCACTATGGCTACACCTTC.

This rearrangement joins TRBV5-6 to TRBJ2-7; 7 bases are a match to TRBD1. The CDR3 sequence is 14 residues long. Germline loops: CDR1 SGHDT, CDR2 YYEEEE. Trimming cost V 4 bases and J 4 bases; bases outside gene matches: 8. CDR3 residues: CASSLTGIHYEQYF. The CDR3 DNA sequence: TGTGCCAGCAGCCTGACAGGGATCCATTACGAGCAGTACTTC.

The chain has TRBV28 and TRBJ1-6, with TRBD1 matching 7 bases. CDR1 MDHEN and CDR2 SYDVKM come from the germline V gene. This CDR3 spans 13 amino acids. V lost 6 bases to trimming and J lost 11 bases; unmatched junction nucleotides: 7. The CDR3 sequence: CASRQGTGAPLHF. The CDR3 coding sequence is TGTGCCAGCAGACAGGGGACTGGGGCACCCCTCCACTTT.

The chain employs TRBV4-1 and TRBJ2-5, with a weak D call TRBD1 (5 bases). Germline-derived CDR1 and CDR2 are MGHRA and YSYEKL. The CDR3 consists of 12 residues. V shed 2 bases and J shed 5 bases, with 6 bases lying between them. The CDR3 DNA follows: TGCGCCAGCAGCCAATACAGGGAGACCCAGTACTTC. It codes for CASSQYRETQYF.

Here the CDR3 reads CASSQGPSTDTQYF. The DNA for the CDR3 is TGTGCCAGCAGCCAGGGGCCAAGCACAGATACGCAGTATTTT. The chain couples TRBV4-2 to TRBJ2-3; a weak D match, TRBD1 (5 bases). Germline CDR1 reads LGHNA; CDR2 reads YNFKEQ. This CDR3 contains 14 residues. Deletions cut 3 bases from V and 0 bases from J, with 7 bases between.

The chain recombines TRBV10-3 with TRBJ2-7; D gene uncertain. This CDR3 has 16 residues. Germline CDR1 and CDR2: ENHRY and SYGVKD. Trimming pared 8 bases from V and 3 bases from J, leaving 23 bases between. The CDR3: CAIDDNSLRPFYEQYF. In DNA form, the CDR3 reads TGTGCCATCGACGACAACTCCCTGCGACCTTTCTACGAGCAGTACTTC.

The CDR3: CASSQVRNQPQHF. The DNA of the CDR3 is TGTGCCAGCAGCCAGGTTAGAAATCAGCCCCAGCATTTT. The chain links TRBV2 to TRBJ1-5; no clear D gene. This CDR3 comprises 13 residues. Trimming shortened V by 6 bases and J by 4 bases, and 10 bases separated the two germline ends. The germline V gene encodes CDR1 SNHLY and CDR2 FYNNEI. The full variable domain, with the rest looked up from reference TRBV2 and TRBJ1-5, is EPEVTQTPSHQVTQMGQEVILRCVPISNHLYFYWYRQILGQKVEFLVSFYNNEISEKSEIFDDQFSVERPDGSNFTLKIRSTKLEDSAMYFCASSQVRNQPQHFGDGTRLSIL.

This sequence joins TRBV19 and TRBJ1-1; no firm D call. Germline V lookup: CDR1 LNHDA, CDR2 SQIVND (reference sequence). There are 15 residues in the CDR3. V was clipped by 2 bases and J by 0 bases, with 10 bases between them. CDR3 sequence (DNA): TGTGCCAGTAGTATAAGCGAGACGATGAACACTGAAGCTTTCTTT. It yields the protein CASSISETMNTEAFF.

The chain recombines TRBV6-6 with TRBJ1-2, with 9 bases aligning to TRBD1. Unmatched junction bases numbered 6, after V lost 5 bases and J lost 5 bases. The germline V gene has CDR1 MNHNY and CDR2 SVGAGI (reference sequence). The CDR3 has 14 amino acids. The CDR3 DNA reads TGTGCCAGCAGTGCAACCGGGACAGGGTATGGCTACACCTTC. The encoded protein is CASSATGTGYGYTF.

This clone was observed a few times. This chain connects TRBV5-4 to TRBJ2-7, with a possible D match to TRBD1 (6 bases). Trimming removed 4 bases from V and 3 bases from J, with 17 bases in between. Germline lookup yields CDR1 SGHNT and CDR2 YYREEE (reference sequence). This CDR3 spans 15 amino acids. CDR3 bases: TGTGCCAGCAGCATTGCCCGGGACACATTCTACGAGCAGTACTTC. Encoded protein: CASSIARDTFYEQYF.